The entry below describes one TCR beta chain. The sample holds other DNA sequences that translate to the same CDR3. How the authors handled the data: Nucleated cell counts were estimated from reference gene primer amplification. Data came from immunoSEQ multiplex PCR; TCRdb stores just in-frame clones and leaves some out. That table gives V, J and clone size, and the DNA gave D and trimming. This table has over 250,000 clones, 65% to 90% appearing once. This entry comes from a study of blood T cell repertoires in COVID-19. Looking at the study overall: The study drew acute and convalescent COVID-19 samples from the United States, Italy and Spain. PBMCs, B-cell-depleted T cells, or T cells provided the cDNA or gDNA that made up the material.

There are 13 residues in the CDR3. Per the germline V gene, CDR1 is KGHDR and CDR2 is SFDVKD. Deletions cut 3 bases from V and 2 bases from J, with 5 bases between. The sequenced sample was peripheral blood. This chain links TRBV24-1 with TRBJ2-3; no definite D call. This sequence originates from a human donor in a cohort sampled during active COVID-19. As DNA, the CDR3 is TGTGCCACCAGTGATCCTTCCACAGATACGCAGTATTTT. This translates into CATSDPSTDTQYF.